The T cell receptor (beta chain) under discussion was sequenced for a study of regulatory T cells in long-lasting Graves disease. This clonotype came up many times. HTBI primers from iRepertoire and Arm-PCR of CDR3 regions yielded the TCR beta libraries. TCRdb ran MiXCR on the multiplex PCR reads and lists one entry per CDR3 protein. The data show 200,000 to 250,000 distinct CDR3 sequences, with 20% to 25% seen just once and about 15% held by the top ten. Described time point: newly diagnosed GD, antithyroid drugs for less than 3 months. Scientists built the TCR library using RNA that was extracted from PBMCs. This TCR derives from a female donor with Graves disease. The sequencing here drew on peripheral blood mononuclear cells (PBMCs), taken at new diagnosis, from a patient treated with antithyroid drugs.

CDR3 bases: TGTGCCATCAGACGGCTGGGGACAGGAGTACATGAGCAGTTCTTC. Encoded protein: CAIRRLGTGVHEQFF. The rearrangement links TRBV10-3 to TRBJ2-1, with TRBD1 matching 8 bases. Germline CDR1 and CDR2: ENHRY and SYGVKD. There are 15 residues in the CDR3. The ends lost 6 bases at V and 8 bases at J; junction bases unmatched: 12.